This T cell receptor (beta chain) stems from a study of patients and donors after allogeneic stem cell transplantation. CDR1 is SGHRS, CDR2 YFSETQ, per germline. The CDR3 sequence is 17 residues long. The V and J ends lost 0 bases and 6 bases respectively, with 16 bases between them. This clonotype appeared many times. A single record per CDR3 protein comes from TCRdb applying MiXCR to the RT-PCR reads. Seen here are 150,000 to 200,000 distinct CDR3 sequences, approximately 30% observed once, and the top ten hold approximately 3%. What was sequenced was blood, either unsorted or a sorted T cell fraction (not recorded which). This receptor was obtained from a human donor who was either an allogeneic HSCT recipient or a stem cell or donor lymphocyte infusion donor (not recorded which). It is not recorded whose cells these are; they may come from a transplant donor. V usage is TRBV5-1 and J usage is TRBJ1-6, with D perhaps matching TRBD1 (6 bases). The DNA for the CDR3 is TGCGCCAGCAGCTTGGCAGGGGCCTACCGTCTTAATTCACCCCTCCACTTT. Its protein is CASSLAGAYRLNSPLHF.